This T cell receptor beta chain comes out of a study of breast tumors, draining lymph nodes, adjacent tissues. One entry per CDR3 protein results from TCRdb running MiXCR on the multiplex PCR reads. In the table there are nearly 200,000 distinct CDR3 sequences, approximately 30% of which are singletons. The lymph nodes were axillary draining lymph nodes from breast cancer patients. The sequenced material came from axillary lymph node tissue. The clonotype originates from a female donor with breast cancer. Some clones in this sample may be carry-over from other donors' samples.

The CDR3 DNA reads TGTGCCAGCAGTTCCCCGGGGCCCCAGCATTTT. Amino acid sequence: CASSSPGPQHF. The chain recombines TRBV28 with TRBJ1-5; D is ambiguous. The V end was cut by 4 bases, the J end by 9 bases, with 7 bases between. Per germline, CDR1 MDHEN and CDR2 SYDVKM. This CDR3 has 11 residues.